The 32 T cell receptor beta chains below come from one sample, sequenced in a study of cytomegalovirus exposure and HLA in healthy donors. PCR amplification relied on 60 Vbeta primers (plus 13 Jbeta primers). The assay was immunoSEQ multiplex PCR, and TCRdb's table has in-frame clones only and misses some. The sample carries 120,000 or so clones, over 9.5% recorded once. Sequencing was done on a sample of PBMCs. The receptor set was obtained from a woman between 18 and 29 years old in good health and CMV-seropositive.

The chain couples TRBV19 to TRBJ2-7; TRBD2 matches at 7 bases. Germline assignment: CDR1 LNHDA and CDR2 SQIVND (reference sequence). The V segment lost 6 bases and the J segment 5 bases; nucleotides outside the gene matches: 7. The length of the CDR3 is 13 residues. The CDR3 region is CASSTFGRDEQYF. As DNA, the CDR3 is TGTGCCAGTAGCACTTTTGGGAGGGACGAGCAGTACTTC.

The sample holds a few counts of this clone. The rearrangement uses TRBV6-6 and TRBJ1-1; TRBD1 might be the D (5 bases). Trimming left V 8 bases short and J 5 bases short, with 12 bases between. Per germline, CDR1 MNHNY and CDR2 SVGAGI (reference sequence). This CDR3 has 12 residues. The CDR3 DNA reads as TGTGCCAGCGACCCGGGGGGGACTGAAGCTTTCTTT. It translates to CASDPGGTEAFF.

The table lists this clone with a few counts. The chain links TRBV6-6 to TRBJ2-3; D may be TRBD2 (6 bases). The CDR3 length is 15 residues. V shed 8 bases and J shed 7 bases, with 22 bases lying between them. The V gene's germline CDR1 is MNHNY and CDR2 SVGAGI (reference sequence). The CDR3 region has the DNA TGTGCCAGCCATTCTACGACTAGTGTGTTGAATACGCAGTATTTT. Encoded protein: CASHSTTSVLNTQYF.

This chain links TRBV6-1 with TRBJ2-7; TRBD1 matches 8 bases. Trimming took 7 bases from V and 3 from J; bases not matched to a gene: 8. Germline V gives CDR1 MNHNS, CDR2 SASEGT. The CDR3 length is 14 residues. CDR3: CASTLDRVLYEQYF. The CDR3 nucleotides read TGTGCCAGCACCCTGGACAGGGTTCTCTACGAGCAGTACTTC.

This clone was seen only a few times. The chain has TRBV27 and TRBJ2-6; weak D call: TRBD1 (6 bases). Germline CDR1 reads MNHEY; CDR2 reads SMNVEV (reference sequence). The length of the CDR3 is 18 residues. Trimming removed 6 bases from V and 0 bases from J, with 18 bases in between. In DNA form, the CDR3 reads TGTGCCAGCAGCCTTCGAATAGGGACAAACTCTGGGGCCAACGTCCTGACTTTC. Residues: CASSLRIGTNSGANVLTF.

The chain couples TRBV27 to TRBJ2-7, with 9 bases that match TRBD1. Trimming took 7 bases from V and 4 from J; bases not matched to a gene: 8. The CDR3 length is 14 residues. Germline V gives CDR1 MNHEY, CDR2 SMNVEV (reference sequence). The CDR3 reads CASTPGQGFYEQYF. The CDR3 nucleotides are TGTGCCAGCACCCCGGGACAGGGTTTTTACGAGCAGTACTTC.

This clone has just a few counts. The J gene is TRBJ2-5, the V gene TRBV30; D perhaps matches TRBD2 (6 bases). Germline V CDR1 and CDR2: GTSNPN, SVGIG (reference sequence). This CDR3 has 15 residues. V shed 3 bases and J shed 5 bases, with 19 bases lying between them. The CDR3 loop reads CAWSGANGGAETQYF. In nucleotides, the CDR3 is TGTGCCTGGAGCGGCGCCAACGGGGGTGCGGAGACCCAGTACTTC. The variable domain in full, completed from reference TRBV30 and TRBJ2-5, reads SQTIHQWPATLVQPVGSPLSLECTVEGTSNPNLYWYRQAAGRGLQLLFYSVGIGQISSEVPQNLSASRPQDRQFILSSKKLLLSDSGFYLCAWSGANGGAETQYFGPGTRLLVL.

The CDR3 DNA follows: TGCGCCAGCAGTGAGTCGAGTGACTCCTACGAGCAGTACTTC. Its protein is CASSESSDSYEQYF. V usage is TRBV10-1 and J usage is TRBJ2-7; D uncertain. V lost 0 bases and J lost 0, with 6 bases in between. The CDR3 is made up of 14 amino acids. CDR1 is WNHNN, CDR2 SYGVQD, per germline (reference sequence).

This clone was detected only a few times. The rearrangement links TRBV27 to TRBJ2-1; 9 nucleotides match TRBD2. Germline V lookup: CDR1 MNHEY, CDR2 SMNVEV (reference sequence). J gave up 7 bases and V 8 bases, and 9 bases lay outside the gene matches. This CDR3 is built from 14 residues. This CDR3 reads CASGWTSALNEQFF. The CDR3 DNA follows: TGTGCCAGCGGATGGACTAGCGCCCTGAATGAGCAGTTCTTC.

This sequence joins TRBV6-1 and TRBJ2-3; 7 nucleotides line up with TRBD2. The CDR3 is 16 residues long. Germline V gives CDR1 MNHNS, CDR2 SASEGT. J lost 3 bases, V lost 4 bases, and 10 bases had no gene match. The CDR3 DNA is TGTGCCAGCAGTGGACGACTAGCTAGGGGTACAGATACGCAGTATTTT. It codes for CASSGRLARGTDTQYF.

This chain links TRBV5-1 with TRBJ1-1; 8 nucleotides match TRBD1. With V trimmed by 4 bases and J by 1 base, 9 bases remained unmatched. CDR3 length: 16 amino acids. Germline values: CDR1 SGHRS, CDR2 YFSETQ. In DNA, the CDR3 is TGCGCCAGCAGCCTGGGGGGCGGACAGGGGAACACTGAAGCTTTCTTT. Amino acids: CASSLGGGQGNTEAFF.

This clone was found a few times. The CDR3 DNA follows: TGTGCCAGCAGCTTGGGACAGGGACGAGCTTTCTTT. It translates to CASSLGQGRAFF. The chain links TRBV28 to TRBJ1-1; 9 nucleotides align to TRBD1. Germline CDR1 and CDR2: MDHEN and SYDVKM. The length of the CDR3 is 12 residues. V lost 6 bases and J lost 10; bases outside the gene matches: 6. The full variable domain, with the rest looked up from reference TRBV28 and TRBJ1-1, is DVKVTQSSRYLVKRTGEKVFLECVQDMDHENMFWYRQDPGLGLRLIYFSYDVKMKEKGDIPEGYSVSREKKERFSLILESASTNQTSMYLCASSLGQGRAFFGQGTRLTVV.

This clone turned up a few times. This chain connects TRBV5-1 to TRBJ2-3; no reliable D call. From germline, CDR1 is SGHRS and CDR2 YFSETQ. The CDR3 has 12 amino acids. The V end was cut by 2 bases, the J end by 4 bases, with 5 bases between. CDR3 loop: CASSLTADTQYF. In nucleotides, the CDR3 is TGCGCCAGCAGCTTAACAGCAGATACGCAGTATTTT.

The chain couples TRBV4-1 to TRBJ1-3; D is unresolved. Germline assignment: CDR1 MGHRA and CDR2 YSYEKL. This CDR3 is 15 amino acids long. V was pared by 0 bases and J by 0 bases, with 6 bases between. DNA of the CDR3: TGCGCCAGCAGCCAAGACGGTTTCTCTGGAAACACCATATATTTT. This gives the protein CASSQDGFSGNTIYF.

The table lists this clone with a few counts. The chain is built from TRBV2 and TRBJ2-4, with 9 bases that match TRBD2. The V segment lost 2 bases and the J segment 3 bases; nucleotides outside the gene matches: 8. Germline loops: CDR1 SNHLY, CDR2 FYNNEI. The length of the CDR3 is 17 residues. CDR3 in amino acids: CASSETTTSGGKNIQYF. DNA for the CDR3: TGTGCCAGCAGTGAAACTACGACTAGCGGAGGCAAAAACATTCAGTACTTC.

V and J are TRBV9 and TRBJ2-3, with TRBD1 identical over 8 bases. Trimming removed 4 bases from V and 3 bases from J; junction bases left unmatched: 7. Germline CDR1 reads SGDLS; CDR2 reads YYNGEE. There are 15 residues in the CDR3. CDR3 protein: CASSLDRVETDTQYF. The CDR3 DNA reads TGTGCCAGCAGCCTGGACAGGGTCGAGACAGATACGCAGTATTTT. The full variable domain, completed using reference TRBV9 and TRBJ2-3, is DSGVTQTPKHLITATGQRVTLRCSPRSGDLSVYWYQQSLDQGLQFLIQYYNGEERAKGNILERFSAQQFPDLHSELNLSSLELGDSALYFCASSLDRVETDTQYFGPGTRLTVL.

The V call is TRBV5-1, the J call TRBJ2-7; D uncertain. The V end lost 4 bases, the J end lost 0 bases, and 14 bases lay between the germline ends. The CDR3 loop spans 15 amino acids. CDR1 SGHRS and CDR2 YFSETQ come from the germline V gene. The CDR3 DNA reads TGCGCCAGCAGCCTGGGTCTAGAGAGCTCCTACGAGCAGTACTTC. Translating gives CASSLGLESSYEQYF.

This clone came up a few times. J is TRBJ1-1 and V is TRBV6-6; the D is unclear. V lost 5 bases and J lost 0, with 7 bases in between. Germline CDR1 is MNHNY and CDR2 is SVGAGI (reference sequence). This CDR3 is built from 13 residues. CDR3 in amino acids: CASSQQVNTEAFF. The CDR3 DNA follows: TGTGCCAGCAGTCAGCAGGTGAACACTGAAGCTTTCTTT.

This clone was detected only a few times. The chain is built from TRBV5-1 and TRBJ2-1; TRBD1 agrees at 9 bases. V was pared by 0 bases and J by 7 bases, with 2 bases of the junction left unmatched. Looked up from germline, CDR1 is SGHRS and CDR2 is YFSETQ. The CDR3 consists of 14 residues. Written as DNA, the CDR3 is TGCGCCAGCAGCTTGGACAGGGGGCAGAATGAGCAGTTCTTC. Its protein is CASSLDRGQNEQFF.

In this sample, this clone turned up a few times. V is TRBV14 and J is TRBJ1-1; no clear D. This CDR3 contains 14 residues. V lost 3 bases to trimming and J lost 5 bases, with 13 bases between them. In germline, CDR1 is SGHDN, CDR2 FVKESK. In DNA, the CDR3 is TGTGCCAGCAGCCACACCAATACGGGGACTGAAGCTTTCTTT. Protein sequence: CASSHTNTGTEAFF.

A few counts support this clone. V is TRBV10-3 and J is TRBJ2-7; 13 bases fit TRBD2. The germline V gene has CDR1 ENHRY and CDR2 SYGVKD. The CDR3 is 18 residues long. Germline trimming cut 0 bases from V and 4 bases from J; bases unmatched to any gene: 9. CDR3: CAISESWTSGSGYYEQYF. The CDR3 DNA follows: TGTGCCATCAGTGAGTCATGGACTAGCGGGAGTGGATATTACGAGCAGTACTTC.

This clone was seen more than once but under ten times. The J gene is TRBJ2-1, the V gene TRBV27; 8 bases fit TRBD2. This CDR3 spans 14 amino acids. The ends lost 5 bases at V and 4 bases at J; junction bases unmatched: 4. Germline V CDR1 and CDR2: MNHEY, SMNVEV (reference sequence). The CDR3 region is CASSPPGGYNEQFF. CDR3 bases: TGTGCCAGCAGTCCCCCGGGGGGGTACAATGAGCAGTTCTTC.

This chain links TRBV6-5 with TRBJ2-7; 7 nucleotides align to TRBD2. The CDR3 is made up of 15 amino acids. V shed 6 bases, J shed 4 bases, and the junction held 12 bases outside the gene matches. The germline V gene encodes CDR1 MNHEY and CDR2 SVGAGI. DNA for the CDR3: TGTGCCAGCAGGGCCTGGGGGGAGGGGACGTACGAGCAGTACTTC. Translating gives CASRAWGEGTYEQYF.

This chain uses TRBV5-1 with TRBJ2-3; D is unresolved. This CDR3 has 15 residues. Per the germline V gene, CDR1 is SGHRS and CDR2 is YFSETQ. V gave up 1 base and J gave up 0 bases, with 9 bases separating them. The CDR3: CASSLRTASTDTQYF. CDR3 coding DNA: TGCGCCAGCAGCTTGCGAACAGCTAGCACAGATACGCAGTATTTT.

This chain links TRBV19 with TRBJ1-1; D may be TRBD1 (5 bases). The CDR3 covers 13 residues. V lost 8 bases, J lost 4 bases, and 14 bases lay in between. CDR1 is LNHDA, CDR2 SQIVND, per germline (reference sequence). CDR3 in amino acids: CASAGVGGTEAFF. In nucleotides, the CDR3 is TGTGCCAGTGCGGGGGTTGGAGGCACTGAAGCTTTCTTT. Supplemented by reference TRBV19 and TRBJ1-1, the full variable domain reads DGGITQSPKYLFRKEGQNVTLSCEQNLNHDAMYWYRQDPGQGLRLIYYSQIVNDFQKGDIAEGYSVSREKKESFPLTVTSAQKNPTAFYLCASAGVGGTEAFFGQGTRLTVV.

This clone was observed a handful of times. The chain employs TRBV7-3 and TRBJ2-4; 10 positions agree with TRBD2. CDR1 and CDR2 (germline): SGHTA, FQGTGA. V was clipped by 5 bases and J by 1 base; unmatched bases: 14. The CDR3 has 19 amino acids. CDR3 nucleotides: TGTGCCAGCAGCCACCTCGAGCGGGAGGGCCTGGGTGCCAAAAACATTCAGTACTTC. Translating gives CASSHLEREGLGAKNIQYF.

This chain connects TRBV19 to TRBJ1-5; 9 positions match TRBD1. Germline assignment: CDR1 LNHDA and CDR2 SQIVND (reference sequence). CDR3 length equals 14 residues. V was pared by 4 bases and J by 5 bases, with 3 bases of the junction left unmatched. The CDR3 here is CASSTGQGDQPQHF. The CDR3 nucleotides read TGTGCCAGTAGTACGGGACAGGGTGATCAGCCCCAGCATTTT.

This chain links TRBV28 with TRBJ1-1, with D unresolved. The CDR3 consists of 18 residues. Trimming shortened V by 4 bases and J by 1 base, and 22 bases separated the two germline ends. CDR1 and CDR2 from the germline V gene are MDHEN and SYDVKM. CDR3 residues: CASSSPHHRIVRNTEAFF. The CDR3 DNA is TGTGCCAGCAGTTCCCCCCACCACAGAATCGTAAGGAACACTGAAGCTTTCTTT.

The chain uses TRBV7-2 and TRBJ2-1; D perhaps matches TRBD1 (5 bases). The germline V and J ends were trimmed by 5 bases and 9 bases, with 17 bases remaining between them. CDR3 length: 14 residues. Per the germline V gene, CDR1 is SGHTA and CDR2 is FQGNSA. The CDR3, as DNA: TGTGCCAGCAGCCATAAGACAGTAGGTATTGAGCAGTTCTTC. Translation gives CASSHKTVGIEQFF.

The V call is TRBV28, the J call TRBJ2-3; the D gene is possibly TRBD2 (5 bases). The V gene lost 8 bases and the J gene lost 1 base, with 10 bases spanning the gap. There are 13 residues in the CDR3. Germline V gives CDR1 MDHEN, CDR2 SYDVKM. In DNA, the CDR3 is TGTGCCAGCCGGGGAACCCGCACAGATACGCAGTATTTT. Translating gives CASRGTRTDTQYF.

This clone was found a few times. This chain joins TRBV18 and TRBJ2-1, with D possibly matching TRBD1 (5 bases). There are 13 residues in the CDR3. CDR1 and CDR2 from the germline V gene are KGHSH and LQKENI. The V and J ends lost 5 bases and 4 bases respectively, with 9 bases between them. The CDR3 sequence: CASSIDSYNEQFF. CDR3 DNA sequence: TGTGCCAGCTCAATAGACAGTTACAATGAGCAGTTCTTC.

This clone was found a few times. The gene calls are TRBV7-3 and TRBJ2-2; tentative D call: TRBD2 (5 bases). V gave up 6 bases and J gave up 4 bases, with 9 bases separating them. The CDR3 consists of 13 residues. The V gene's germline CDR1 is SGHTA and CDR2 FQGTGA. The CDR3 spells CASRGATTGELFF. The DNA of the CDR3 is TGTGCCAGCAGGGGAGCGACCACCGGGGAGCTGTTTTTT. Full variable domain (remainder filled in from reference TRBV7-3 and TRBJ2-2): GAGVSQTPSNKVTEKGKYVELRCDPISGHTALYWYRQSLGQGPEFLIYFQGTGAADDSGLPNDRFFAVRPEGSVSTLKIQRTERGDSAVYLCASRGATTGELFFGEGSRLTVL.